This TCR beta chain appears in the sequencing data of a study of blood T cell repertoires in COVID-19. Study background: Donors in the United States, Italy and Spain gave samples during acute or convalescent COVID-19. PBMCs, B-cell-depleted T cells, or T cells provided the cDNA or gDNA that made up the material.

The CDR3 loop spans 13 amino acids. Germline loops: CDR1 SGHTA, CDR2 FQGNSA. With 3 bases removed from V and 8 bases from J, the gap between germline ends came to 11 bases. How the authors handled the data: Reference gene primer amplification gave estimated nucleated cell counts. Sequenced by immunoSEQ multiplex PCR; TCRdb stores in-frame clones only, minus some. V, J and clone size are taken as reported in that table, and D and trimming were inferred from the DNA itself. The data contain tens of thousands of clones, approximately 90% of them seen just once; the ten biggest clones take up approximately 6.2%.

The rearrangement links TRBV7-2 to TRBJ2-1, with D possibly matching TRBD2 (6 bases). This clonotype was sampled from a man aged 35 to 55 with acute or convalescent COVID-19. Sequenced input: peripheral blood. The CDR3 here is CASSFHGSDEQFF. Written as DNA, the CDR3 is TGTGCCAGCAGCTTTCACGGGAGTGATGAGCAGTTCTTC.